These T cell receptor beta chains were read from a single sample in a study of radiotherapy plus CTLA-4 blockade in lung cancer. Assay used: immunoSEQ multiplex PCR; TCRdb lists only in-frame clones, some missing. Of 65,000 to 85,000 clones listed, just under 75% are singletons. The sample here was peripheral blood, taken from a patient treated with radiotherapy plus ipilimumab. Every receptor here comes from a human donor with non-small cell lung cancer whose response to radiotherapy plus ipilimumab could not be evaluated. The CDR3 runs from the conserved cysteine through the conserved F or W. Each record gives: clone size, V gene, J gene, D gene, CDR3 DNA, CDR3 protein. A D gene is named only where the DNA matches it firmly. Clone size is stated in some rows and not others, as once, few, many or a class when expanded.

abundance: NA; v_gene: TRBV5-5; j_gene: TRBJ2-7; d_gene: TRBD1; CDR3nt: TGTGCCAGCAGCGTAAACCGGGACAGGGACTACGAGCAGTACTTC; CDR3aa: CASSVNRDRDYEQYF
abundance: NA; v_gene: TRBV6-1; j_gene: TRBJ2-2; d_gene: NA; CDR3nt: TGTGCCAGCAGTGAACGGCAGGCGAACACCGGGGAGCTGTTTTTT; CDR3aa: CASSERQANTGELFF
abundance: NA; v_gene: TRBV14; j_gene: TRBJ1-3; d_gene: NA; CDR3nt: TGTGCCAGCAGCCAAGCCGGAACAGTCTCTGGAAACACCATATATTTT; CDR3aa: CASSQAGTVSGNTIYF
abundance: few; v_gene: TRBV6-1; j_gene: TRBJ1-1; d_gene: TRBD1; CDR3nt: TGTGCCAGCAGCCTGGGACAGTACACTGAAGCTTTCTTT; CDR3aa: CASSLGQYTEAFF
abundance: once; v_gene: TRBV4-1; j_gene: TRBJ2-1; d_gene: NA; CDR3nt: TGCGCCAGCAGCCAAGGACGGGGCAATGAGCAGTTCTTC; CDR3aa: CASSQGRGNEQFF
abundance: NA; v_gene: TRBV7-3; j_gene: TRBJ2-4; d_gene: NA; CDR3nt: TGTGCCAGCAGCCCCAGGGCTGGGGAAAACATTCAGTACTTC; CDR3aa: CASSPRAGENIQYF
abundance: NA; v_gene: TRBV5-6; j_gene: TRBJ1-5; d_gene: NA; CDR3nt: TGTGCCAGCACCCTCCGGGGCAATCAGCCCCAGCATTTT; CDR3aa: CASTLRGNQPQHF
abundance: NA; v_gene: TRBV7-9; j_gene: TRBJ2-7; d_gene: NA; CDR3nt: TGTGCCAGCAGTATTGGGGGGGAGCAGTACTTC; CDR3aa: CASSIGGEQYF
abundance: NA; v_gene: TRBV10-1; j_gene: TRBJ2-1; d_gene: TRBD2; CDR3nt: TGCGCCAGCAGTGACCCGGGACTAGCGGACCCTACCCTCTACAATGAGCAGTTCTTC; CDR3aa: CASSDPGLADPTLYNEQFF
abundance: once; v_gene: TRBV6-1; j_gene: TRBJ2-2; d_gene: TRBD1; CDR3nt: TGTGCCAGCAGTGAGGACAGGGAGACGGAGAACACCGGGGAGCTGTTTTTT; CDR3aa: CASSEDRETENTGELFF
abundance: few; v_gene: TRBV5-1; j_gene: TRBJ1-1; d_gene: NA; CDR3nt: TGCGCCAGCAGCTTGGCCTTCGAGGGGAACACTGAAGCTTTCTTT; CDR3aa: CASSLAFEGNTEAFF
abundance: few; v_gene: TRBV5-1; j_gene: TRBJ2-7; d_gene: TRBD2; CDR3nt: TGCGCCAGCAGCTTAGGGCTAGCGGGAACTAACGAGCAGTACTTC; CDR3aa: CASSLGLAGTNEQYF
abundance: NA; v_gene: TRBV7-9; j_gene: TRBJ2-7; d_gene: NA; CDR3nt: TGTGCCAGCAGCTTCCAATGGGCAGGGCCGTACGAGCAGTACTTC; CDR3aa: CASSFQWAGPYEQYF
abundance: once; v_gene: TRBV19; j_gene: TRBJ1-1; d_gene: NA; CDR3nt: TGTGCCAGTAGTATAGATAGAAAGGGGCTATTGAACACTGAAGCTTTCTTT; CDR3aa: CASSIDRKGLLNTEAFF
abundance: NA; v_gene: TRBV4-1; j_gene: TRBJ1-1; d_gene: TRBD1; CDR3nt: TGCGCCAGCAGACAGGGGGAAGTTTTAGCTGAAGCTTTCTTT; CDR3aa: CASRQGEVLAEAFF